This T cell receptor (beta chain) was sequenced in a study of blood T cell repertoires in COVID-19. The assay was immunoSEQ multiplex PCR, and TCRdb's table has in-frame clones only and misses some. This sample yields around 140,000 clones, of which about 90% are seen a single time; under 4.5% belongs to the top ten. The ends lost 6 bases at V and 5 bases at J; junction bases unmatched: 6. This CDR3 is 13 amino acids long. CDR1 is MDHEN and CDR2 is SYDVKM in the germline V gene. The sequence was obtained from a woman in her 40s who had been exposed to COVID-19. The chain joins TRBV28 to TRBJ1-2, with TRBD1 matching over 7 bases. The specimen was PBMCs or T cells enriched from blood (not recorded which). The CDR3 is CASSSTGEYGYTF. DNA for the CDR3: TGTGCCAGCAGCTCAACAGGGGAATATGGCTACACCTTC.